The 9 T cell receptor beta chains given below trace back to one sample, sequenced in a study of blood T cell repertoires in COVID-19. The method was immunoSEQ multiplex PCR; TCRdb's version includes in-frame clones alone and lacks a portion of them. The sample lists some 83,000 clones, 85% to 90% occurring once. Sequenced material: peripheral blood. These receptors all stem from a man at least 80 years old with active or convalescent COVID-19.

This chain links TRBV7-9 with TRBJ2-3; no definite D call. V dropped 5 bases and J dropped 2 bases, with 17 bases sitting between them. The CDR3 runs 16 residues. Germline CDR1 is SEHNR and CDR2 is FQNEAQ (reference sequence). CDR3 coding DNA: TGTGCCAGCAGCCCTAGGCACTCAGAAAACACAGATACGCAGTATTTT. Protein sequence: CASSPRHSENTDTQYF.

DNA of the CDR3: TGTGCCAGCAGCCAGGCAGGGGGTTACAATCAGCCCCAGCATTTT. Encoded protein: CASSQAGGYNQPQHF. The V call is TRBV14, the J call TRBJ1-5; 7 bases align to TRBD1. Germline-derived CDR1 and CDR2 are SGHDN and FVKESK. Trimming took 3 bases from V and 3 from J; bases not matched to a gene: 5. The CDR3 has 15 residues.

The V gene is TRBV4-1, the J gene TRBJ2-5, with 10 nucleotides matching TRBD1. Unmatched junction bases numbered 8, after V lost 1 base and J lost 9 bases. The CDR3 covers 15 residues. Germline V gene data show CDR1 as MGHRA and CDR2 as YSYEKL. CDR3 in DNA: TGCGCCAGCAGCCAAGCCGGACAGGGGGTTGGGGCCCAGTACTTC. Its translation: CASSQAGQGVGAQYF.

J is TRBJ2-2 and V is TRBV6-1; no definite D call. Germline V gene sequence: CDR1 MNHNS, CDR2 SASEGT. V was clipped by 2 bases and J by 9 bases, with 4 bases between them. The CDR3 runs 11 residues. The CDR3, as DNA: TGTGCCAGCAGTGAATGGCGGGAGCTGTTTTTT. Translating it yields CASSEWRELFF.

This clone was seen a handful of times. The chain links TRBV30 to TRBJ1-2; D perhaps matches TRBD1 (6 bases). Trimming removed 3 bases at V and 8 bases at J, with 19 bases between. CDR1 is GTSNPN and CDR2 is SVGIG in the germline V gene (reference sequence). The CDR3 has 14 amino acids. CDR3 loop: CAWRGSTQGWGYTF. In DNA, the CDR3 is TGTGCCTGGAGGGGATCTACTCAGGGGTGGGGCTACACCTTC.

The chain combines TRBV5-1 with TRBJ2-2, with 10 bases lining up with TRBD2. Trimming took 7 bases from V and 4 from J; bases not matched to a gene: 13. Per the germline V gene, CDR1 is SGHRS and CDR2 is YFSETQ. This CDR3 is built from 17 residues. The CDR3 region is CASGQGSGGEGTGELFF. CDR3 in DNA: TGCGCCAGCGGACAAGGAAGCGGGGGGGAAGGCACCGGGGAGCTGTTTTTT. Full variable domain (outside the CDR3, taken from reference TRBV5-1 and TRBJ2-2): KAGVTQTPRYLIKTRGQQVTLSCSPISGHRSVSWYQQTPGQGLQFLFEYFSETQRNKGNFPGRFSGRQFSNSRSEMNVSTLELGDSALYLCASGQGSGGEGTGELFFGEGSRLTVL.

This chain uses TRBV6-1 with TRBJ1-6; the D gene is possibly TRBD1 (6 bases). V was shortened by 5 bases and J by 7 bases, with 15 bases between the two germline ends. The germline gives CDR1 MNHNS, CDR2 SASEGT. The length of the CDR3 is 15 residues. CDR3 sequence reads: CASSSVGQPNSPLHF. CDR3 bases: TGTGCCAGCAGTTCGGTAGGACAGCCAAATTCACCCCTCCACTTT.

The CDR3 sequence: CASSQDLFGVVNTEAFF. CDR3 in DNA: TGCGCCAGCAGCCAAGATCTTTTCGGGGTAGTGAACACTGAAGCTTTCTTT. V is TRBV4-1 and J is TRBJ1-1; no definite D call. The CDR3 length is 17 residues. The ends were cut back, 0 bases at V and 0 bases at J, with 14 bases in the middle. Germline V lookup: CDR1 MGHRA, CDR2 YSYEKL.

This rearrangement joins TRBV7-8 to TRBJ2-5; TRBD2 is a possible D gene (5 bases). Germline V lookup: CDR1 SGHVS, CDR2 FQNEAQ. The V gene lost 7 bases and the J gene lost 1 base, with 10 bases spanning the gap. This CDR3 contains 13 residues. The CDR3 nucleotides are TGTGCCAGCATGCGCCGGGGCCAAGAGACCCAGTACTTC. It is translated as CASMRRGQETQYF.